The clone carrying this TCR beta chain was recorded only once. Its antigen is unknown. The J segment lost 0 bases and the V segment lost 5 bases, leaving 6 bases of the junction unmatched. Germline V gene sequence: CDR1 MNHEY, CDR2 SMNVEV (reference sequence). CDR3 length: 16 residues. These data come from a study of cytomegalovirus exposure and HLA in healthy donors. It was with 60 Vbeta and 13 Jbeta primers that the PCR ran. Data came from immunoSEQ multiplex PCR; TCRdb stores just in-frame clones and leaves some out. The data contain approximately 180,000 clones, 85% to 90% of them singletons. Study-wide results and caveats: TCR beta V- and J-gene trimming, according to a later analysis, was linked to a missense DCLRE1C variant. Presence/absence analyses took donor sequencing depth as roughly uniform.

The receptor was isolated from a woman aged 18-29 years in good health and CMV-seronegative. Sequencing used PBMCs. The chain is built from TRBV27 and TRBJ1-4; 7 positions agree with TRBD1. As DNA, the CDR3 is TGTGCCAGCAGTCCAAGACAGGGTTCAACTAATGAAAAACTGTTTTTT. Translated: CASSPRQGSTNEKLFF.